This T cell receptor beta chain comes out of a study of T cells in tumors after PD-1 blockade. Study background: Prior checkpoint blockade, systemic immunosuppressant use, or anti-cancer therapy within 4 weeks excluded patients. Some patients also took daily vismodegib 150 mg during anti-PD-1 treatment. Blood samples averaged around 120,000 templates (range about 21,000-260,000) and 35,000 to 40,000 unique clonotypes.

Template: tumor biopsy or peripheral blood genomic DNA, roughly 616-6,500 ng per sample. The CDR3 covers 13 residues. Trimming at V came to 4 bases and at J to 6 bases, leaving 4 bases not matched to a gene. Per germline, CDR1 GTSNPN and CDR2 SVGIG (reference sequence). TCRdb keeps only in-frame clones here, not all; method: immunoSEQ multiplex PCR. Here the sample spans about 24,000 clones, roughly four fifths being singletons. The TCR comes from a human donor with basal cell carcinoma. The input for sequencing was PBMCs, taken after anti-PD-1 treatment. The chain employs TRBV30 and TRBJ2-1; 9 bases are a match to TRBD2. CDR3: CAWMNSGGNEQFF. In DNA form, the CDR3 reads TGTGCCTGGATGAATAGCGGGGGCAATGAGCAGTTCTTC.